Included here is one TCR beta chain sequence, with context. Its target is unknown. The V gene's germline CDR1 is SQVTM and CDR2 ANQGSEA. There are 13 residues in the CDR3. After removal of 7 bases from V and 3 bases from J, the junction contained 7 bases not matched to a gene. Method: immunoSEQ multiplex PCR; TCRdb's copy keeps in-frame clones and lacks some. The profile shows around 6,100 clones, about 74% of them singletons. This entry belongs to a study of immune cell composition in non-small cell lung cancer. Whole-study results and caveats: It was not proven that tumour-reactive clones equal dominant tumour-associated clones.

The normal lung sample lay at least 3 cm, and maximally far, from the tumour. The chain is built from TRBV29-1 and TRBJ2-3; the match to TRBD2 covers 7 bases. What was sequenced was non-adjacent lung tissue. This TCR was sampled from a human donor with non-small cell lung cancer. The CDR3 DNA reads as TGCAGCGCTGGGGGAGGGGCTACAGATACGCAGTATTTT. Its protein is CSAGGGATDTQYF.